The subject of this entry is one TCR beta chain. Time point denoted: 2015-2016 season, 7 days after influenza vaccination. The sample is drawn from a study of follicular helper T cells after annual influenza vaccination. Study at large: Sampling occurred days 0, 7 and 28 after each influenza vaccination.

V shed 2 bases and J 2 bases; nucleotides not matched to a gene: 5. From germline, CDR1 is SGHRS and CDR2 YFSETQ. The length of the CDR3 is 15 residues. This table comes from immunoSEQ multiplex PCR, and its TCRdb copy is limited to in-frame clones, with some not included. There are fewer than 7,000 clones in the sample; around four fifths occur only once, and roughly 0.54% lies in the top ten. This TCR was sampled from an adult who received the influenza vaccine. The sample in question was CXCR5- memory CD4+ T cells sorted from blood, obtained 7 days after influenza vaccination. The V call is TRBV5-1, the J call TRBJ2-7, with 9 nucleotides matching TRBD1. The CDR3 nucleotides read TGCGCCAGCAGCTTACAGGGGGCGCCCACCTACGAGCAGTACTTC. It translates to CASSLQGAPTYEQYF. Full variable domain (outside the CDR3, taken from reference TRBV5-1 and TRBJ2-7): KAGVTQTPRYLIKTRGQQVTLSCSPISGHRSVSWYQQTPGQGLQFLFEYFSETQRNKGNFPGRFSGRQFSNSRSEMNVSTLELGDSALYLCASSLQGAPTYEQYFGPGTRLTVT.